Below, one T cell receptor (beta chain) is given with its context. There is no known antigen for this receptor. No much larger clone is present one base from it, and per-base qualities are unavailable. Collaborating institutions collected whole blood in K2EDTA tubes following their own protocols. Collaborator samples were shipped for TCRbeta analysis as frozen whole blood, isolated PBMCs, or DNA extracted from either sample type. Reading from cysteine to phenylalanine, the CDR3 counts 15 amino acids. Only the CDR3 DNA is retained, 45 bases long and in frame from the first base. V gives up 4 bases and J gives up 0 bases, and the segment between their germline ends measures 13 bases. From the germline V gene, CDR1 is SGHRS and CDR2 is YFSETQ. This entry belongs to a study of blood T cell repertoires in COVID-19 (dated by TCRdb to the early 2020s). Regarding the complete study: Samples covering the acute and convalescent phases of COVID-19 were provided by collaborators in the United States, Italy and Spain. The prospective study material was composed of cDNA or gDNA derived from T cells, B-cell-depleted T cells, or PBMCs. Subjects who had been exposed to COVID-19, were actively infected with it, or had recovered from it provided the deeply sampled blood TCRbeta repertoires that made up the dataset. The repertoires were released in a freely available public database intended as a resource for research on the immune response to SARS-CoV-2. Samples were obtained from the ongoing ImmuneRACE study (first 160 participants) and from about 1,300 subjects provided by 6 global collaborators. Sample metadata almost always included a de-identified subject ID, COVID-19 status, age in years and sex. Where HLA class I and class II types were available, the types were taken from metadata supplied by the sample provider, not from assay-based typing.

What the study reported, not specific to this receptor: How much clinical and demographic metadata was included differed by source and by participant, and the metadata was provided uncurated.

TCRbeta CDR3 regions were amplified from genomic DNA by means of the immunoSEQ Assay, a bias-controlled multiplex PCR. The study's processing was this. The number of nucleated cells in each sample was estimated from the amplification of reference gene primers within the assay. Sequence reads were collapsed and filtered to measure the absolute abundance of every unique TCRbeta CDR3 rearrangement. For each sample, productive Simpson clonality was calculated as the square root of Simpson's diversity index over productive rearrangements. Drawn from immuneACCESS, this table holds only the in-frame rearrangements with V and J called that TCRdb kept. Clones are partly lost; checked studies trace under half to an unresolved V gene and leave the rest unexplained. The DNA was the basis for D and trimming; V, J and clone size are from that table. The sample has tens of thousands of clones on record, 84% of them singletons. The top ten hold about 12% of the sample.

This TCR was recovered from a human donor in a cohort sampled during active COVID-19. The sequencing input was peripheral blood. The chain is made from TRBV5-1 and TRBJ1-1; no D gene can be assigned with confidence. CDR3 reads: CASSGKTQLNTEAFF. The nucleotides are TGCGCCAGCAGCGGAAAGACACAGTTGAACACTGAAGCTTTCTTT.